Listed here are 17 T cell receptor beta chains from one sample, sequenced in a study of identical twins. TCRdb processed the 5' RACE reads anew with MiXCR; each CDR3 protein has one entry. The sample has around 370,000 distinct CDR3 sequences, roughly 9% seen once; the top ten hold approximately 9.3%. Sequenced: naive T cells sorted from blood. Source of these receptors: a woman between 45 and 60 years old in good health.

This clonotype was observed a few times. The chain carries TRBV11-2 and TRBJ1-1; D may be TRBD1 (6 bases). V was trimmed by 5 bases and J by 3 bases, leaving 10 bases between them. The CDR3 sequence is 13 residues long. From germline, CDR1 is SGHAT and CDR2 FQNNGV. The chain's CDR3 is CASSRDTDTEAFF. The CDR3 DNA sequence: TGTGCCAGCAGCCGGGACACGGACACTGAAGCTTTCTTT.

The chain links TRBV10-2 to TRBJ2-7; 8 bases align to TRBD1. The CDR3 runs 12 residues. The germline V gene encodes CDR1 WSHSY and CDR2 SAAADI. V lost 8 bases, J lost 6 bases, and 6 bases stayed unmatched. In nucleotides, the CDR3 is TGCGCCAGCCCGGGACAGGTTGGCGAGCAGTACTTC. Its protein product is CASPGQVGEQYF.

The rearrangement links TRBV12-3 or TRBV12-4 to TRBJ1-5; TRBD1 aligns across 8 bases. With 6 bases clipped from V and 3 bases from J, the junction kept 7 bases outside the gene matches. CDR3 length equals 15 residues. CDR3 DNA: TGTGCCAGCAGCATGACAGGGGCTGCCAATCAGCCCCAGCATTTT. Its protein product is CASSMTGAANQPQHF.

This clonotype was seen repeatedly, ten times or more. The V and J genes are TRBV29-1 and TRBJ2-1; 10 positions agree with TRBD1. This CDR3 comprises 12 residues. The V gene's germline CDR1 is SQVTM and CDR2 ANQGSEA. V trimming: 6 bases; J trimming: 7 bases; junction bases outside the gene matches: 3. The CDR3 loop reads CSVDRGRNEQFF. The CDR3 DNA reads TGCAGCGTGGACAGGGGGAGGAATGAGCAGTTCTTC.

This clonotype has only a few counts. The chain combines TRBV2 with TRBJ2-7; D is tentatively TRBD1 or TRBD2 (5 bases each). The CDR3 extends over 11 amino acids. Looked up from germline, CDR1 is SNHLY and CDR2 is FYNNEI. Trimming took off 8 bases at V and 2 bases at J, with 7 bases between the two ends. The CDR3 protein is CASQGAYEQYF. The CDR3 nucleotides are TGTGCCAGCCAGGGAGCCTACGAGCAGTACTTC.

The rearrangement joins TRBV6-2 or TRBV6-3 to TRBJ2-7; 12 bases align to TRBD2. The CDR3 is 16 amino acids. The germline CDR1 and CDR2 sequences are MNHEY and SVGEGT. Losses at the gene ends were 6 bases for V and 3 bases for J; bases not matched to a gene: 9. For the CDR3, the DNA is TGTGCCAGCAGATTCAGACTAGCGGGAGACATCTACGAGCAGTACTTC. Amino acid sequence: CASRFRLAGDIYEQYF.

This clonotype was counted many times. This rearrangement joins TRBV5-1 to TRBJ2-5; D is ambiguous. The germline CDR1 and CDR2 sequences are SGHRS and YFSETQ. The CDR3 is made up of 14 amino acids. V shed 0 bases and J shed 6 bases, with 12 bases lying between them. CDR3 sequence (DNA): TGCGCCAGCAGCTTGGTAGTGGATTGGAAGACCCAGTACTTC. Protein: CASSLVVDWKTQYF.

This clonotype showed up many times. The chain has TRBV29-1 and TRBJ2-1; 14 nucleotides line up with TRBD2. The CDR3 spans 16 residues. Germline V lookup: CDR1 SQVTM, CDR2 ANQGSEA. V shed 3 bases and J 3 bases; nucleotides not matched to a gene: 4. CDR3 DNA: TGCAGCGTTGAGGGGACTAGCGGGAGTCTCTACAATGAGCAGTTCTTC. Residues: CSVEGTSGSLYNEQFF.

This clonotype appeared many times. V is TRBV5-1 and J is TRBJ2-7, with D possibly being TRBD2 (5 bases). Germline V CDR1 and CDR2: SGHRS, YFSETQ. The CDR3 consists of 13 residues. V was clipped by 7 bases and J by 3 bases, with 14 bases between them. The CDR3 protein is CASGRAESYEQYF. The CDR3 DNA reads TGCGCCAGCGGGCGGGCAGAAAGCTACGAGCAGTACTTC.

This clonotype came up a few times. This rearrangement joins TRBV3-1 to TRBJ2-1, with 10 bases aligning to TRBD2. This CDR3 contains 17 residues. The V and J ends lost 0 bases and 3 bases, in that order; junction bases with no gene match: 5. Per the germline V gene, CDR1 is LGHDT and CDR2 is YNNKEL (reference sequence). CDR3 protein: CASSQELAGGLYNEQFF. CDR3 coding DNA: TGTGCCAGCAGCCAAGAGTTAGCGGGAGGCCTCTACAATGAGCAGTTCTTC.

The J gene is TRBJ2-5, the V gene TRBV10-3, with D possibly matching TRBD2 (5 bases). V shed 6 bases and J shed 3 bases, with 11 bases lying between them. The V gene's germline CDR1 is ENHRY and CDR2 SYGVKD. CDR3 size: 13 residues. This CDR3 reads CAIRAAREETQYF. Here the CDR3 DNA reads TGTGCCATCAGGGCAGCGAGGGAAGAGACCCAGTACTTC.

This clonotype was seen a few times. V gene TRBV7-8 combines with J gene TRBJ1-5; D is undetermined. The V and J ends lost 3 bases and 0 bases respectively, with 6 bases between them. The CDR3 sequence is 14 residues long. Germline loops: CDR1 SGHVS, CDR2 FQNEAQ. CDR3 nucleotides: TGTGCCAGCAGCTTCAGAAGTAGCAATCAGCCCCAGCATTTT. Translation gives CASSFRSSNQPQHF.

As concerns this clonotype: A much bigger clone sits one base away, suggesting this may be a read error. The genes are TRBV12-3 or TRBV12-4 and TRBJ1-1; D uncertain. This CDR3 contains 14 residues. The CDR3 loop reads CASSLGYLNTEACF. In DNA, the CDR3 is TGTGCCAGCAGTTTAGGGTATTTGAACACTGAAGCTTGCTTT.

In its sample, this clonotype was seen many times. The chain combines TRBV29-1 with TRBJ2-1, with D maybe TRBD1 (5 bases). Trimming left V 3 bases short and J 4 bases short, with 13 bases between. The CDR3 is 14 residues long. Germline CDR1 is SQVTM and CDR2 is ANQGSEA. DNA of the CDR3: TGCAGCGTTGACCGACAGTTCAAGTACAATGAGCAGTTCTTC. It codes for CSVDRQFKYNEQFF.

This chain connects TRBV7-9 to TRBJ2-5; D is possibly TRBD2 (5 bases). Trimming took 4 bases from V and 4 from J, leaving 13 bases between them. This CDR3 has 14 residues. CDR1 and CDR2 from the germline V gene are SEHNR and FQNEAQ (reference sequence). The CDR3 loop reads CASSSIGGGETQYF. The CDR3 region has the DNA TGTGCCAGCAGCTCAATAGGAGGCGGAGAGACCCAGTACTTC. Filled out from reference TRBV7-9 and TRBJ2-5, the complete variable domain reads DTGVSQNPRHKITKRGQNVTFRCDPISEHNRLYWYRQTLGQGPEFLTYFQNEAQLEKSRLLSDRFSAERPKGSFSTLEIQRTEQGDSAMYLCASSSIGGGETQYFGPGTRLLVL.

This clonotype was counted at least ten times. J is TRBJ2-7 and V is TRBV9, with 8 bases lining up with TRBD2. With 4 bases clipped from V and 4 bases from J, the junction kept 7 bases outside the gene matches. Germline loops: CDR1 SGDLS, CDR2 YYNGEE. CDR3 size: 14 residues. CDR3 bases: TGTGCCAGCAGCCTGGGGACTAGTCCTTACGAGCAGTACTTC. This codes for CASSLGTSPYEQYF.

This clonotype occurred a few times. This chain joins TRBV6-1 and TRBJ2-1, with unresolved D. The V gene's germline CDR1 is MNHNS and CDR2 SASEGT. The CDR3 totals 15 residues. V lost 3 bases, J lost 0 bases, and 9 bases lay in between. The CDR3 region has the DNA TGTGCCAGCAGTGAGCCGCGTGGCTCCTACAATGAGCAGTTCTTC. Translation gives CASSEPRGSYNEQFF.